This is a list of T cell receptor beta chains from one sample in a study of cytomegalovirus exposure and HLA in healthy donors. The assay was immunoSEQ multiplex PCR, and TCRdb's table has in-frame clones only and misses some. The sample yields around 120,000 clones, around 62% seen once. The sequenced sample was PBMCs. The receptors were sampled from a man aged 30 to 45 in good health and CMV-seropositive. CDR3s include the opening cysteine and the closing phenylalanine or tryptophan. A D gene is named only where the DNA matches it firmly. Expanded clones are given a class, and other clones once, few, many or no size at all.

CDR3nt	CDR3aa	j_gene	d_gene	abundance	v_gene
TGTGCCAGCAGCGTAAACAGCGGAACTGAAGCTTTCTTT	CASSVNSGTEAFF	TRBJ1-1	-	-	TRBV9
TGTGCCAGCAGTTCTCGACAGGAAAACTATGGCTACACCTTC	CASSSRQENYGYTF	TRBJ1-2	-	few	TRBV6-5
TGTGCCAGCAGTTCGCCAGGGGGCGGCTACACCTTC	CASSSPGGGYTF	TRBJ1-2	TRBD1	-	TRBV27
TGTGCCATGGCGGGACAGATCCTTGGCTACACCTTC	CAMAGQILGYTF	TRBJ1-2	TRBD1	few	TRBV2
TGTGCCAGCAGCTTTCCGACTAGGTCGGTGGAAGATACGCAGTATTTT	CASSFPTRSVEDTQYF	TRBJ2-3	-	-	TRBV5-6
TGCGCCAGCAGCTTGAATAGCGGGGGGTCCTACGAGCAGTACTTC	CASSLNSGGSYEQYF	TRBJ2-7	TRBD2	-	TRBV5-1
TGCAGCGTTGACAATTATGAAAAACTGTTTTTT	CSVDNYEKLFF	TRBJ1-4	-	few	TRBV29-1
TGTGACAACAGTGACGCCTACGAGCAGTACTTC	CDNSDAYEQYF	TRBJ2-7	-	-	TRBV2
TGTGCCAGCAGTTACGACAGTGGGCGGTATTCACCCCTCCACTTT	CASSYDSGRYSPLHF	TRBJ1-6	-	-	TRBV6-5
TGTGCCAGCAGACTAGACAGGTACTCCTACGAGCAGTACTTC	CASRLDRYSYEQYF	TRBJ2-7	-	-	TRBV11-2
TGTGCCAGCAGCTTCCCTTTAACAGCTAGCACAGATACGCAGTATTTT	CASSFPLTASTDTQYF	TRBJ2-3	-	few	TRBV13
TGTGCCAGCAGCTTTGGCGACAGGGGGCTGGGGAACTATGGCTACACCTTC	CASSFGDRGLGNYGYTF	TRBJ1-2	TRBD1	-	TRBV7-9
TGTGCCAGTAGTATAGACGGGGGTCTTGCCTACAATGAGCAGTTCTTC	CASSIDGGLAYNEQFF	TRBJ2-1	-	-	TRBV19
TGTGCCACCAGCAGGCCTTGGACTAGCGGGGGGCTTGAAGAGACCCAGTACTTC	CATSRPWTSGGLEETQYF	TRBJ2-5	TRBD2	-	TRBV15
TGTGCCAGTAGTCCCGTCGACAGGGGGAACGGGGAGACCCAGTACTTC	CASSPVDRGNGETQYF	TRBJ2-5	TRBD1	-	TRBV19
TGTGCCACTTCCGGGACAGGCGCCCTTGGGGCCAACGTCCTGACTTTC	CATSGTGALGANVLTF	TRBJ2-6	TRBD1	-	TRBV19
TGTGCCAGCAGCGTAGAGGCGGACCAAGAGACCCAGTACTTC	CASSVEADQETQYF	TRBJ2-5	-	-	TRBV9
TGCGCCAGCAGCTTGCTAGGGGGTACTAGCACAGATACGCAGTATTTT	CASSLLGGTSTDTQYF	TRBJ2-3	-	-	TRBV5-1
TGTGCCAGCACCGCGACAGGGGACGACTACACCTTC	CASTATGDDYTF	TRBJ1-2	TRBD1	few	TRBV6-6
TGCGCCAGCAGCTCGACAGGGGCCAACACTGAAGCTTTCTTT	CASSSTGANTEAFF	TRBJ1-1	TRBD1	-	TRBV5-1
TGCGCCAGCAGCTGGGTGGGGGGGGACGAGCAGTACTTC	CASSWVGGDEQYF	TRBJ2-7	TRBD2	few	TRBV5-1
TGTGCCAGCAACGAACAGGGATTCAATCAGCCCCAGCATTTT	CASNEQGFNQPQHF	TRBJ1-5	-	-	TRBV6-5
TGTGCCAGCAGCTTAAGCGGGGGGCCCTCCTACGAGCAGTACTTC	CASSLSGGPSYEQYF	TRBJ2-7	TRBD2	-	TRBV7-9
TGTGCCTGGAACCGACAGGGGAGCTCCTACAATGAGCAGTTCTTC	CAWNRQGSSYNEQFF	TRBJ2-1	TRBD1	-	TRBV30
TGTGCCAGCAGTTACGGTATGGACTATGGCTACACCTTC	CASSYGMDYGYTF	TRBJ1-2	-	once	TRBV27
TGTGCCAGCAGTCCCCGGGGTCCTAGCACAGATACGCAGTATTTT	CASSPRGPSTDTQYF	TRBJ2-3	-	-	TRBV6-6
TGTGCCAGCAGCCCCCCCGGAGAGACAGGGTTAGCTTTCTTT	CASSPPGETGLAFF	TRBJ1-1	TRBD1	-	TRBV7-2
TGTGCCTGGAGTCAAGGGACAGGGGACTACGAGCAGTACTTC	CAWSQGTGDYEQYF	TRBJ2-7	TRBD1	-	TRBV30
TGTGCCAGCAGTGAGAAACAGGGGGCGCTTGGCTACACCTTC	CASSEKQGALGYTF	TRBJ1-2	TRBD1	-	TRBV6-1
TGTGCCAGTTCTGAGGGACAGGCCTCCTACGAGCAGTACTTC	CASSEGQASYEQYF	TRBJ2-7	TRBD1	-	TRBV6-1
TGTGCCAGCAGCTTAGGATTGATTTGGGGCGCGGGGGAGAGCTCCTACGAGCAGTACTTC	CASSLGLIWGAGESSYEQYF	TRBJ2-7	TRBD2	-	TRBV13
TGTGCCAGCAGCCCTGGACTAGCGGTGATGTACCAAGAGACCCAGTACTTC	CASSPGLAVMYQETQYF	TRBJ2-5	TRBD2	once	TRBV5-4
TGCGCCAGCAGGCGTGGGACAGGGGGCAGAAACACCATATATTTT	CASRRGTGGRNTIYF	TRBJ1-3	TRBD1	-	TRBV10-1
TGCGCCAGCAGCTTGTCTAGCGGCGGCGGCGGGGAGCTGTTTTTT	CASSLSSGGGGELFF	TRBJ2-2	TRBD2	few	TRBV5-1
TGTGCCATCAGCCTAACTTACAAAACAGGACAGGGCTCCTACGAGCAGTACTTC	CAISLTYKTGQGSYEQYF	TRBJ2-7	TRBD1	-	TRBV10-3
TGCGCCAGCAGCTTGGAGGGGCAGGGTGCTTTCTTT	CASSLEGQGAFF	TRBJ1-1	-	few	TRBV5-1
TGCGCCAGCAGCCAAGATCGGGGGGCACTCCACTATGGCTACACCTTC	CASSQDRGALHYGYTF	TRBJ1-2	-	-	TRBV4-1
TGCGCCAGCAGTGACAGGGACAGGGGAGAAAATGAGCAGTTCTTC	CASSDRDRGENEQFF	TRBJ2-1	TRBD1	-	TRBV10-1
TGCGCCAGCAGCCAAGATCGGACTAGCGGGGGGGAGACCCAGTACTTC	CASSQDRTSGGETQYF	TRBJ2-5	TRBD2	-	TRBV4-1
TGTGCCAGCAGTTATGTTGTCCACTCCTACGAGCAGTACTTC	CASSYVVHSYEQYF	TRBJ2-7	-	-	TRBV6-5
TGTGCCAGCAGCTCATCGGGACTAACCTACGAGCAGTACTTC	CASSSSGLTYEQYF	TRBJ2-7	TRBD2	-	TRBV5-4
TGCGCCAGCAGCTTGGCCAGGACTGGCAGCTCCTACGAGCAGTACTTC	CASSLARTGSSYEQYF	TRBJ2-7	-	-	TRBV5-1
TGTGCCAGCAGTTGGGACAGGGGGTATGGAAACACCATATATTTT	CASSWDRGYGNTIYF	TRBJ1-3	TRBD1	-	TRBV6-5
TGTGCCAGCAGTTTCGGGGATAGCAATCAGCCCCAGCATTTT	CASSFGDSNQPQHF	TRBJ1-5	-	few	TRBV27
TGTGCCAGCAGCCCCTACGGGTCCGAGCAGTTCTTC	CASSPYGSEQFF	TRBJ2-1	-	-	TRBV4-2
TGTGCCAGCAGCTTGGTCCCCGTCCGAGCGGACAATGAGCAGTTCTTC	CASSLVPVRADNEQFF	TRBJ2-1	-	-	TRBV5-6
TGTGCCAGCAGCTTAAGTTTAACTAGCGGGGGTCATGAGCAGTTCTTC	CASSLSLTSGGHEQFF	TRBJ2-1	TRBD2	-	TRBV11-1
TGTGCCAGCAGCTTAGGGGGGGCCTATGAGCAGTTCTTC	CASSLGGAYEQFF	TRBJ2-1	-	few	TRBV13
TGTGCCAGCAGTTCGCTGAATAGTCTTTGGGGCTACACCTTC	CASSSLNSLWGYTF	TRBJ1-2	-	-	TRBV7-9
TGTGCCAGCGCCATAACAGCTACCTATGGCTACACCTTC	CASAITATYGYTF	TRBJ1-2	-	-	TRBV6-5
TGTGCCAGTAGTTTGGGACACTCTAACACTGAAGCTTTCTTT	CASSLGHSNTEAFF	TRBJ1-1	-	few	TRBV19
TGTGCCAGCAGGCAAGGGCGATTAGCGGGGGGTCGATCCTACAATGAGCAGTTCTTC	CASRQGRLAGGRSYNEQFF	TRBJ2-1	TRBD2	few	TRBV7-8
TGTGCCAGCAGCTCTGGGACTACCAGTGCATCACCCCTCCACTTT	CASSSGTTSASPLHF	TRBJ1-6	-	-	TRBV7-6
TGCGCCAGCAGCCCTAGACTAGCGGACTTCTACGAGCAGTACTTC	CASSPRLADFYEQYF	TRBJ2-7	TRBD2	few	TRBV4-1